This T cell receptor beta chain is from a study of a mutant IDH1 vaccine in newly diagnosed glioma. The overall study: Beginning 4-6 weeks after radiotherapy alone, or with temozolomide cycles, vaccination took place. Sex distribution of treated patients was about 62% male and approximately 38% female; mean age was 40.4 years. The earlier regimen, radiotherapy, temozolomide, or both, was most often both.

Points on this clone: The antigen is undetermined.

Looked up from germline, CDR1 is SEHNR and CDR2 is FQNEAQ (reference sequence). V gave up 1 base and J gave up 6 bases, with 12 bases separating them. CDR3 size: 14 residues. Data came from immunoSEQ multiplex PCR; TCRdb stores just in-frame clones and leaves some out. This table holds more than 55,000 clones, 82% found once. Time point noted: week 5, during vaccination. Doses of 300 ug of mutant IDH1 20-mer peptide were given with topical imiquimod. The sequencing here drew on PBMCs, taken from a glioma patient whose treatment included an IDH1 peptide vaccine. The source is a woman in her late teens or twenties with glioma. Some clones in this sample may be carry-over from other donors' samples. The chain employs TRBV7-9 and TRBJ1-2, with D unclear. The DNA of the CDR3 is TGTGCCAGCAGCTTAGTCCCTGGGCGGGATGGCTACACCTTC. This gives the protein CASSLVPGRDGYTF.